This paragraph reports one TCR beta chain. Its antigen is currently not known. Base qualities are not at hand, and no much larger clone is one base apart. For the CD8 naive samples, CD45RO-negative cells were positively selected for CCR7, yielding a CD45RA+CCR7+ population from which TemRA cells were excluded. The donors were healthy, HIV-negative adults who had no recently reported acute infections or vaccinations. Only Caucasian adults living in Nashville, Tennessee, USA were represented among the donors. Blood was obtained by leukapheresis, after which PBMCs were separated by Ficoll-Histopaque density gradient centrifugation and cryopreserved in liquid nitrogen vapor phase. Purity and quantity of every magnetically sorted T cell population were checked by analytical flow cytometry. From each sorted fraction, genomic DNA was isolated and quantified by UV absorbance on a Nanodrop 2000c. V has 7 bases trimmed and J has 9 bases trimmed; junction bases matching no gene number 19. The CDR3 starts with the cysteine, ends with the phenylalanine, and has 16 residues. Only the CDR3 region is kept as DNA, spanning 48 bases read in frame from base 1. Taken from the germline V gene, the CDR1 and CDR2 loops are MDHEN and SYDVKM.

This specimen comes from a study of shared clonotypes between healthy human individuals (dated by TCRdb to about 2020). Turning to the overall study: A couple of women and a few men aged 18 to 49 years were included in the cohort. To estimate repertoire size and how much clonotype sharing occurs between individuals, the study deeply sequenced the blood TCR repertoires of roughly 5 healthy adults. To increase sequencing depth and limit assay-specific biases, TCR repertoire library preparation and sequencing were carried out by different laboratories using diverse techniques. For each donor, CD4 naive and CD4 memory were each run on three plates, CD8 naive on two plates, and CD8 memory on one plate. Leukapheresis yielded between about 0.8 and 9.5 billion PBMCs per donor.

The paper's findings and limits, for the study overall: Because the study included a small number of donors, the genetic and exposure-history diversity represented was limited. Naive subsets generally had larger estimated clonotype richness than memory subsets. Sampling was limited to blood, and TCR repertoires in tissue likely differ from TCR repertoires in blood. Based on pairwise subsampling, the degree of clonotype sharing among donors was expected to be affected by sequencing depth. Higher generation probabilities were observed for clonotypes shared by all four sorted-subset donors than for non-shared clonotypes. Sharing across a few donors was observed for approximately 5% of naive CD4, 3% to 4% of naive CD8, 2% to 2.5% of memory CD4, and about 0.38% of memory CD8 clonotypes. Even with the large sequencing depth, rarefaction of the sorted-subset datasets indicated that sequencing was incomplete.

Using the deep immunoSEQ assay, multiplex PCR amplified TCR CDR3 regions from genomic DNA. Extracted genomic DNA from each cell subset was spread evenly across all wells of several immunoSEQ 96-well plates, with each plate serving as a replicate. Each replicate PCR for sorted subsets received about 220 ng genomic DNA, equal to roughly 30,000 T cell genomes. Purified libraries were quantified with a Qubit 3.0 fluorometer, sized on a Bioanalyzer 2100, and re-quantified with the KAPA Library Quantification kit. A separate single-read 150-cycle Illumina NextSeq 550 flow cell was used to sequence each immunoSEQ 96-well plate. The published analysis was carried out like this. Because only junctional sequences without quality scores were contained in the immunoSEQ output, filtering matching that applied to full-length reads could not be performed. To assign V/J genes and CDR3, sequences were annotated using PyIR, a Python wrapper for IgBLAST v1.9, with IMGT germline references. Any read was removed if the V/J assignment was weak (E-value above 1e-6), the CDR3 was missing, or the read contained stop codons, out-of-frame junctions, or ambiguous translated residues. A V3J clonotype was defined by an identical inferred V gene, J gene, and CDR3 amino acid sequence. Percentage overlap between repertoires was computed as shared unique clonotypes divided by the size of the smaller repertoire. Three approaches were used to assess repertoire richness: RTK rarefaction, the Chao1 estimator, and Recon v2.1 estimates of unobserved clonotypes. For all TCRbeta clonotypes obtained by the gDNA method from a few donors, generation probabilities were computed with OLGA. TCRdb limited this immuneACCESS table to in-frame rearrangements with V and J called. A share of clones is missing; checked studies link under half to unresolved V genes, and the rest is unexplained. V and J calls and clone size are as listed in that table; D and trimming were resolved from the DNA. The sample table records about 590,000 clones; nearly 97% of these occur just once. The top ten clonotypes cover about 0.11% of the sample.

The V and J segments used are TRBV28 and TRBJ2-7; TRBD2 matches 9 bases in the middle. Sequencing input: naive CD8+ T cells sorted from blood. This sample's cell subset or site label indicates: CD45RA+CCR7+. The sequence was collected from a woman aged 30 to 39 in good health. Here the CDR3 is given as CASTSFKAGGTVGQYF. DNA sequence: TGTGCCAGCACCTCCTTTAAGGCGGGAGGGACCGTAGGGCAGTACTTC.